This T cell receptor beta chain was identified during a study of blood T cell repertoires in COVID-19. Trimming left V 0 bases short and J 6 bases short, with 15 bases between. The CDR3 extends over 16 amino acids. Germline lookup yields CDR1 SGHTA and CDR2 FQGNSA. Authors' analysis steps: Reference gene primer amplification gave nucleated cell count estimates. Method: immunoSEQ multiplex PCR; TCRdb's copy keeps in-frame clones and lacks some. V and J calls and clone size are as listed in that table; D and trimming were resolved from the DNA. This sample has a few hundred thousand clones, with 80% to 90% found just once.

The chain has TRBV7-2 and TRBJ1-5, with a possible D match to TRBD1 (6 bases). Sequencing was carried out using peripheral blood. The sequence was obtained from a woman between 65 and 79 years old with COVID-19, enrolled during active disease. CDR3: CASSLAGTGGSQPQHF. The CDR3 nucleotides read TGTGCCAGCAGCTTAGCGGGTACTGGGGGCAGTCAGCCCCAGCATTTT.